This record looks at one TCR beta chain sequence and its context. This sample is part of a study of blood T cell repertoires in COVID-19. The CDR3 sequence is 17 residues long. V gave up 2 bases and J gave up 1 base; unmatched junction bases: 9. Germline values: CDR1 PRHDT, CDR2 FYEKMQ (reference sequence). Generated by immunoSEQ multiplex PCR, the TCRdb table keeps only in-frame clones and is missing some. The sample comprises 200,000 to 250,000 clones, 80% to 90% of which are singletons, and more than 9% rests with the top ten. The chain combines TRBV13 with TRBJ2-5; 8 bases are shared with TRBD2. The sequenced material came from peripheral blood. This receptor was taken from a woman aged 80 or older with acute or convalescent COVID-19. CDR3 in DNA: TGTGCCAGCAGCTTACGGGGGGTAGCGGGGCCCCAAGAGACCCAGTACTTC. Its translation: CASSLRGVAGPQETQYF.